These 16 T cell receptor beta chains originate from one sample sequenced in a study of regulatory T cells in long-lasting Graves disease. Time point given: newly diagnosed GD, antithyroid drugs for less than 3 months. With RNA extracted from PBMCs as input, the TCR library was made. Arm-PCR of CDR3 regions and iRepertoire HTBI primers were the basis on which TCR beta libraries were built. Each CDR3 protein gets one entry after TCRdb re-called the multiplex PCR reads with MiXCR. This sample carries roughly 420,000 distinct CDR3 sequences, 15% to 20% of them seen once, and the ten largest clones take 20% to 25%. The same specimen was also included in a second study, on T cells in Graves' hyperthyroidism and ophthalmopathy.

The source was peripheral blood mononuclear cells (PBMCs), collected at new diagnosis, from a patient treated with antithyroid drugs. These TCRs come from a woman younger than 35 with Graves disease.

This clonotype has a handful of counts. The chain is built from TRBV29-1 and TRBJ2-1; D uncertain. With the DNA end fitting TRBJ2-5 better, the J assignment may be wrong. The CDR3 has 12 amino acids. Germline values: CDR1 SQVTM, CDR2 ANQGSEA. CDR3 sequence: CSVEASQETQYF. As DNA, the CDR3 is TGCAGCGTTGAGGCCAGCCAAGAGACCCAGTACTTC.

The rearrangement uses TRBV12-3 or TRBV12-4 and TRBJ1-4; tentative D call: TRBD1 (6 bases). Trimming cost V 6 bases and J 10 bases, with 24 bases left between them. CDR3 length: 16 residues. The CDR3 nucleotides are TGTGCCAGCAGGGCGGGGACGGCGGGGGGGCAGGGAAAACTGTTTTTT. Its protein product is CASRAGTAGGQGKLFF.

This clonotype was seen only a few times. This chain joins TRBV4-2 and TRBJ2-7, with 7 bases aligning to TRBD2. CDR3 length: 18 residues. The germline V gene has CDR1 LGHNA and CDR2 YNFKEQ. J was trimmed by 0 bases and V by 0 bases; bases with no gene match: 11. The CDR3 reads CASSQDNELALSSYEQYF. CDR3 nucleotides: TGTGCCAGCAGCCAAGACAATGAACTAGCGCTGAGCTCCTACGAGCAGTACTTC.

This clonotype was recorded a few times. The chain carries TRBV14 and TRBJ2-3; 15 nucleotides line up with TRBD2. The CDR3 totals 19 residues. Germline CDR1 SGHDN, CDR2 FVKESK. Germline trimming cut 4 bases from V and 1 base from J; bases unmatched to any gene: 9. CDR3 sequence reads: CASSPPRTSGRDGTDTQYF. The CDR3 nucleotides are TGTGCCAGCAGCCCCCCCCGGACTAGCGGGAGGGATGGCACAGATACGCAGTATTTT.

This clonotype has a handful of counts. At one boundary the junction diverges from the germline segment, which might be a read error. The V gene is TRBV11-2, the J gene TRBJ2-7, with 10 bases aligning to TRBD2. The length of the CDR3 is 14 residues. Germline CDR1 SGHAT, CDR2 FQNNGV. This chain's CDR3 is CASSHGTSERLHNF. DNA for the CDR3: TGTGCCAGCAGCCACGGGACTAGCGAGCGACTCCATAACTTC.

To note about this clonotype: This may be a read error, as it is one base from a much larger clone. The chain couples TRBV19 to TRBJ2-7; TRBD2 is a possible D gene (5 bases). Germline values: CDR1 LNHDA, CDR2 SQIVND (reference sequence). V dropped 3 bases and J dropped 2 bases, with 5 bases sitting between them. CDR3 size: 12 residues. The CDR3 DNA sequence: TGTGCCAGTAGTATCGGGGCCTACGAGCAGTACTTC. Its translation: CASSIGAYEQYF.

The chain is built from TRBV19 and TRBJ2-3; 8 bases are shared with TRBD2. This CDR3 region has 14 residues. V gave up 7 bases and J gave up 7 bases; unmatched junction bases: 10. Looked up from germline, CDR1 is LNHDA and CDR2 is SQIVND (reference sequence). CDR3 in amino acids: CASTPGLGSNTQYF. In DNA form, the CDR3 reads TGTGCCAGTACCCCGGGACTAGGATCAAATACGCAGTATTTT.

The chain employs TRBV19 and TRBJ2-7; no reliable D call. The germline V gene has CDR1 LNHDA and CDR2 SQIVND (reference sequence). CDR3 length: 13 residues. Between the trimmed V and J ends, which lost 5 bases and 1 base, there was a span of 9 bases. Written as DNA, the CDR3 is TGTGCCAGTAGTTTGGTGGCTTCCTACGAGCAGTACTTC. Its translation is CASSLVASYEQYF.

This clonotype appeared many times. The rearrangement joins TRBV10-3 to TRBJ2-3; no firm D call. This CDR3 is 13 amino acids long. V was trimmed by 6 bases and J by 2 bases, leaving 9 bases between them. Germline V lookup: CDR1 ENHRY, CDR2 SYGVKD. For the CDR3, the DNA is TGTGCCATCAGCCCGAGATCCACAGATACGCAGTATTTT. It specifies CAISPRSTDTQYF.

This clonotype was detected a few times. The chain is built from TRBV3-1 and TRBJ2-7, with D maybe TRBD2 (5 bases). The CDR3 has 15 residues. Per germline, CDR1 LGHDT and CDR2 YNNKEL (reference sequence). Between the trimmed V and J ends, which lost 0 bases and 5 bases, there was a span of 14 bases. CDR3: CASSQDVAGANEQYF. The DNA of the CDR3 is TGTGCCAGCAGCCAAGATGTCGCGGGCGCGAACGAGCAGTACTTC.

This clonotype was picked up many times. This chain uses TRBV15 with TRBJ2-5, with 8 bases fitting TRBD2. The V gene end was trimmed by 4 bases and the J gene end by 3 bases; junction bases not matched to a gene: 7. This CDR3 contains 15 residues. The germline gives CDR1 LNHNV, CDR2 YYDKDF (reference sequence). This chain's CDR3 is CATSTFPGGKETQYF. The DNA for the CDR3 is TGTGCCACCAGCACCTTTCCGGGAGGGAAAGAGACCCAGTACTTC.

As for this clonotype: A much more abundant neighbour one base away suggests this may be a read error. The gene calls are TRBV7-2 and TRBJ2-7; D may be TRBD1 (7 bases). The CDR3 contains 14 residues. Trimming took 5 bases from V and 2 from J, leaving 13 bases between them. Germline V gene lookup returns CDR1 SGHTA and CDR2 FQGNSA. The DNA for the CDR3 is TGTGCCAGCAGCGTGGACAGGACTACCTACGAGCAGTACTTC. This translates into CASSVDRTTYEQYF. Full variable domain (rest looked up from reference TRBV7-2 and TRBJ2-7): GAGVSQSPSNKVTEKGKDVELRCDPISGHTALYWYRQSLGQGLEFLIYFQGNSAPDKSGLPSDRFSAERTGGSVSTLTIQRTQQEDSAVYLCASSVDRTTYEQYFGPGTRLTVT.

This clonotype was recorded many times. The genes are TRBV20-1 and TRBJ2-1, with D possibly TRBD2 on 6 matching bases. Germline CDR1 and CDR2: DFQATT and SNEGSKA (reference sequence). This CDR3 is 15 amino acids long. V lost 6 bases to trimming and J lost 9 bases, with 24 bases between them. The CDR3, as DNA: TGCAGTGCCCTGGGAGAACCGACTAGTCCCGGTGAGCAGTTCTTC. This encodes CSALGEPTSPGEQFF.

The chain joins TRBV10-1 to TRBJ2-2; D ambiguous. CDR3 length equals 13 residues. V shed 6 bases and J shed 5 bases, with 10 bases lying between them. Germline-derived CDR1 and CDR2 are WNHNN and SYGVQD (reference sequence). The DNA of the CDR3 is TGCGCCAGCAGCCTCACTAAAACCGGGGAGCTGTTTTTT. Translation gives CASSLTKTGELFF.

This clonotype was detected only once. The chain couples TRBV6-1 to TRBJ2-2; D gene uncertain. Looked up from germline, CDR1 is MNHNS and CDR2 is SASEGT. This CDR3 is 13 amino acids long. V gave up 2 bases and J gave up 6 bases, with 7 bases separating them. The CDR3 loop is CASSEFFPGELFF. The DNA for the CDR3 is TGTGCCAGCAGTGAATTTTTCCCCGGGGAGCTGTTTTTT.

This clonotype showed up many times. CDR3 in amino acids: CSARRPGTGQVNQPQHF. The CDR3, as DNA: TGCAGTGCTAGACGTCCCGGGACAGGGCAGGTCAATCAGCCCCAGCATTTT. The J gene is TRBJ1-5, the V gene TRBV20-1, with 9 bases fitting TRBD1. The CDR3 length is 17 residues. CDR1 is DFQATT, CDR2 SNEGSKA, per germline (reference sequence). The V segment lost 2 bases and the J segment 3 bases; nucleotides outside the gene matches: 11.